The clone carrying this T cell receptor beta chain is a singleton in its sample. The antigen is unknown. Treatment was busulfan-fludarabine conditioning, a marrow graft, and cyclophosphamide on days +3 and +4. This entry is derived from a study of T cells after posttransplantation cyclophosphamide. The study's findings and limits: Donor CD8+ memory clones often dominated recipient blood repertoires at later times.

Produced via immunoSEQ multiplex PCR; TCRdb's table is partial and in-frame only. The data hold 10,000 to 12,000 clones, with 86% observed a single time. The germline V gene has CDR1 MDHEN and CDR2 SYDVKM. V gave up 4 bases and J gave up 8 bases, with 17 bases separating them. CDR3 length: 15 residues. This specimen consisted of CD4+ T cells sorted from PBMCs, obtained after allogeneic stem cell transplant with posttransplant cyclophosphamide. V usage is TRBV28 and J usage is TRBJ1-4, with D perhaps matching TRBD1 (5 bases). This clonotype was sampled from a male patient between 25 and 40 years old who received an allogeneic stem cell transplant from a related donor, was CMV-positive, and had acute GVHD only. The T cells may come from the graft donor. CDR3 DNA sequence: TGTGCCAGCAGTTCTCAGGGAAAGATAGAGGAAAAACTGTTTTTT. As protein: CASSSQGKIEEKLFF. Complete variable domain (other parts from reference TRBV28 and TRBJ1-4): DVKVTQSSRYLVKRTGEKVFLECVQDMDHENMFWYRQDPGLGLRLIYFSYDVKMKEKGDIPEGYSVSREKKERFSLILESASTNQTSMYLCASSSQGKIEEKLFFGSGTQLSVL.